These T cell receptor beta chains were read from a single sample in a study of T cells in Graves' hyperthyroidism and ophthalmopathy. TCRdb independently ran MiXCR on the multiplex PCR reads; one entry per CDR3 protein. There are about 380,000 distinct CDR3 sequences in the sample; approximately 17% occur only once, and over 35% lies in the top ten. Sequencing used blood. Receptors originate from a man aged 18 to 35 with Graves' ophthalmopathy. Both conserved end residues are part of each CDR3. Fields, in order: J gene, V gene, CDR3 protein.

j_call: TRBJ1-2; v_call: TRBV5-5; cdr3_aa: CASSLASYSTNYGYTF
j_call: TRBJ2-7; v_call: TRBV12-3/TRBV12-4; cdr3_aa: CASSPLPDRVNEQYF
j_call: TRBJ2-1; v_call: TRBV5-1; cdr3_aa: CASSGGSGGAENEQFF
j_call: TRBJ2-1; v_call: TRBV6-5; cdr3_aa: CASSYAEYNEQFF
j_call: TRBJ2-7; v_call: TRBV5-1; cdr3_aa: CASGGGQNYEQYF
j_call: TRBJ2-1; v_call: TRBV20-1; cdr3_aa: CSAAGTSGGALFSSYNEQFF
j_call: TRBJ2-5; v_call: TRBV6-2/TRBV6-3; cdr3_aa: CASSNSNQRETQYF
j_call: TRBJ1-4; v_call: TRBV4-2; cdr3_aa: CASSQDSDGLNEKLFF
j_call: TRBJ2-1; v_call: TRBV3-1; cdr3_aa: CASSQDVGRGYNEQFF
j_call: TRBJ1-1; v_call: TRBV18; cdr3_aa: CASSPGQGSYTEAFF
j_call: TRBJ2-7; v_call: TRBV5-1; cdr3_aa: CASRNGGTGLAYEQYF
j_call: TRBJ2-6; v_call: TRBV11-2; cdr3_aa: CASSSKRRDRGTGANVLTF
j_call: TRBJ1-2; v_call: TRBV25-1; cdr3_aa: CASGPGLRGYTF
j_call: TRBJ2-7; v_call: TRBV7-2; cdr3_aa: CASTTTVDRSYEQYF
j_call: TRBJ2-1; v_call: TRBV5-1; cdr3_aa: CASSPDGQGHNEQFF
j_call: TRBJ2-5; v_call: TRBV4-1; cdr3_aa: CASSQGTGDRLETQYF
j_call: TRBJ2-3; v_call: TRBV2; cdr3_aa: CASSPSTGEDTQYF
j_call: TRBJ2-7; v_call: TRBV20-1; cdr3_aa: CSARETRTGPYEQYF
j_call: TRBJ1-1; v_call: TRBV29-1; cdr3_aa: CSVGGGVAFF
j_call: TRBJ2-4; v_call: TRBV7-9; cdr3_aa: CASSLASRGTVYIQYF
j_call: TRBJ1-5; v_call: TRBV5-5; cdr3_aa: CASSFGTGADQPQHF
j_call: TRBJ2-1; v_call: TRBV20-1; cdr3_aa: CSAYSGGGYNEQFF
j_call: TRBJ1-2; v_call: TRBV4-1; cdr3_aa: CASSQITGGNYGYTF
j_call: TRBJ2-6; v_call: TRBV9; cdr3_aa: CASSVARRTGANVLTF
j_call: TRBJ1-2; v_call: TRBV4-1; cdr3_aa: CASSQGKGQGKPDGYTF
j_call: TRBJ2-5; v_call: TRBV6-1; cdr3_aa: CASSEQLAGGRETQYF
j_call: TRBJ2-7; v_call: TRBV6-1; cdr3_aa: CASSEIYFSGTLSYEQYF
j_call: TRBJ1-6; v_call: TRBV5-5; cdr3_aa: CASSLVSNSPLHF
j_call: TRBJ2-5; v_call: TRBV6-5; cdr3_aa: CASSYARTGETQYF
j_call: TRBJ1-6; v_call: TRBV6-5; cdr3_aa: CASSYSPHTEGEGSPLHF